A single sample is the source of the 26 T cell receptor beta chains below, sequenced in a study of shared clonotypes between healthy human individuals. Sequenced by immunoSEQ multiplex PCR; TCRdb stores in-frame clones only, minus some. Here the sample spans 850,000 to 1,200,000 clones, about 70% being singletons. Sequencing was done on a sample of memory CD4+ T cells sorted from blood. The sample's subset: CD45RA-negative fraction. Receptor source: a man in his late teens or twenties in good health.

The V gene is TRBV28, the J gene TRBJ1-1, with D hard to call. The CDR3 runs to 17 residues. Germline loops: CDR1 MDHEN, CDR2 SYDVKM. Between the trimmed V and J ends, which lost 5 bases and 0 bases, there was a span of 19 bases. CDR3 protein: CASSAYTPLNMNTEAFF. The CDR3 DNA is TGTGCCAGCAGTGCCTATACCCCCCTCAACATGAACACTGAAGCTTTCTTT.

This rearrangement joins TRBV10-3 to TRBJ2-7, with D perhaps being TRBD1 or TRBD2 (5 bases each). The CDR3 length is 21 residues. With 0 bases removed from V and 2 bases from J, the gap between germline ends came to 29 bases. Germline CDR1 reads ENHRY; CDR2 reads SYGVKD. This CDR3 reads CAISESSLRPDKRTGPYEQYF. The CDR3 DNA reads as TGTGCCATCAGTGAGTCCTCCTTGAGGCCAGACAAGCGAACGGGACCCTACGAGCAGTACTTC.

The genes are TRBV19 and TRBJ2-3, with D perhaps TRBD2 (5 bases). Trimming pared 6 bases from V and 2 bases from J, leaving 15 bases between. The germline V gene encodes CDR1 LNHDA and CDR2 SQIVND (reference sequence). The CDR3 sequence is 15 residues long. The CDR3 coding sequence is TGTGCCAGTAGCCACCGGGATCCCCCCACAGATACGCAGTATTTT. Translated, it gives CASSHRDPPTDTQYF.

The gene calls are TRBV5-1 and TRBJ1-4; D perhaps matches TRBD1 (6 bases). Trimming cost V 4 bases and J 10 bases, with 11 bases left between them. CDR1 SGHRS and CDR2 YFSETQ come from the germline V gene. CDR3 length: 12 amino acids. CDR3 sequence: CASSEGGAKLFF. In DNA, the CDR3 is TGCGCCAGCAGCGAAGGGGGGGCAAAACTGTTTTTT.

V gene TRBV30 combines with J gene TRBJ2-5; D tentatively fits TRBD1 or TRBD2 (5 bases each). The germline V and J ends were trimmed by 0 bases and 5 bases, with 13 bases remaining between them. CDR3 length equals 14 residues. Per the germline V gene, CDR1 is GTSNPN and CDR2 is SVGIG (reference sequence). CDR3 sequence: CAWSVGVGVETQYF. The DNA of the CDR3 is TGTGCCTGGAGTGTAGGGGTCGGGGTGGAGACCCAGTACTTC. The variable domain in full, completed from reference TRBV30 and TRBJ2-5, reads SQTIHQWPATLVQPVGSPLSLECTVEGTSNPNLYWYRQAAGRGLQLLFYSVGIGQISSEVPQNLSASRPQDRQFILSSKKLLLSDSGFYLCAWSVGVGVETQYFGPGTRLLVL.

This chain connects TRBV4-1 to TRBJ1-3; D is undetermined. Looked up from germline, CDR1 is MGHRA and CDR2 is YSYEKL. This CDR3 spans 15 amino acids. The V end lost 4 bases, the J end lost 4 bases, and 14 bases lay between the germline ends. The CDR3 loop reads CASSPQENAGNTIYF. The CDR3 nucleotides are TGCGCCAGCAGCCCTCAAGAGAATGCGGGAAACACCATATATTTT.

As for this clone: At the DNA level, this CDR3 is encoded by other sequences in the same sample as well. The chain couples TRBV7-2 to TRBJ2-7; 13 nucleotides match TRBD2. Trimming at V came to 6 bases and at J to 0 bases, leaving 2 bases not matched to a gene. The CDR3 loop spans 15 amino acids. The germline V gene has CDR1 SGHTA and CDR2 FQGNSA. The CDR3 here is CASRRTSGSSYEQYF. The CDR3 region has the DNA TGTGCCAGCAGGCGGACTAGCGGGAGCTCCTACGAGCAGTACTTC.

The gene calls are TRBV6-1 and TRBJ2-7, with 8 positions matching TRBD1. V trimming: 4 bases; J trimming: 5 bases; junction bases outside the gene matches: 7. The CDR3 loop spans 14 amino acids. The germline CDR1 and CDR2 sequences are MNHNS and SASEGT. The CDR3 sequence is CASSGGDRIHEQYF. DNA of the CDR3: TGTGCCAGCAGTGGGGGGGACAGGATCCACGAGCAGTACTTC.

The chain is built from TRBV19 and TRBJ1-4, with 9 bases aligning to TRBD1. The CDR3 contains 14 residues. Germline loops: CDR1 LNHDA, CDR2 SQIVND (reference sequence). The junction had 6 bases not matched to a gene; V was cut back by 6 bases and J by 7 bases. CDR3 sequence (DNA): TGTGCCAGTAGGCCGACAGGGGGAGGTGAAAAACTGTTTTTT. Encoded protein: CASRPTGGGEKLFF. Combining the CDR3 with reference TRBV19 and TRBJ1-4 gives the whole variable domain DGGITQSPKYLFRKEGQNVTLSCEQNLNHDAMYWYRQDPGQGLRLIYYSQIVNDFQKGDIAEGYSVSREKKESFPLTVTSAQKNPTAFYLCASRPTGGGEKLFFGSGTQLSVL.

The V and J genes are TRBV5-1 and TRBJ2-7; D gene unclear. CDR1 and CDR2 (germline): SGHRS, YFSETQ. The CDR3 is made up of 15 amino acids. V was trimmed by 4 bases and J by 0 bases, leaving 14 bases between them. The CDR3 DNA follows: TGCGCCAGCAGCCCCGAAAGGGCCGTCTCCTACGAGCAGTACTTC. Protein product: CASSPERAVSYEQYF.

This clone was picked up a small number of times. This rearrangement joins TRBV5-4 to TRBJ2-7; 7 bases map to TRBD1. The CDR3 runs 13 residues. Germline CDR1 and CDR2: SGHNT and YYREEE (reference sequence). V lost 4 bases and J lost 4; bases outside the gene matches: 5. The CDR3 nucleotides are TGTGCCAGCAGCCCGGGACAGTCTTACGAGCAGTACTTC. Its translation is CASSPGQSYEQYF.

The chain links TRBV2 to TRBJ2-1; weak D call: TRBD2 (6 bases). Germline CDR1 is SNHLY and CDR2 is FYNNEI. The CDR3 extends over 14 amino acids. The V end lost 8 bases, the J end lost 4 bases, and 15 bases lay between the germline ends. Here the CDR3 reads CASGGVSAYNEQFF. CDR3 DNA sequence: TGTGCCAGCGGCGGGGTTTCGGCATACAATGAGCAGTTCTTC.

The gene calls are TRBV5-1 and TRBJ2-5, with 8 bases aligning to TRBD2. Losses at the gene ends were 4 bases for V and 5 bases for J; bases not matched to a gene: 10. Germline V gives CDR1 SGHRS, CDR2 YFSETQ. The CDR3 runs 15 residues. In DNA, the CDR3 is TGCGCCAGCAGCAAGCCGGGACTAGTTTTGGAGACCCAGTACTTC. As protein: CASSKPGLVLETQYF.

The rearrangement uses TRBV11-2 and TRBJ1-2; D gene uncertain. The germline V gene has CDR1 SGHAT and CDR2 FQNNGV. The CDR3 totals 14 residues. Trimming took 2 bases from V and 4 from J, leaving 11 bases between them. For the CDR3, the DNA is TGTGCCAGCAGCTTAAGTGACACGGGCTATGGCTACACCTTC. Amino acid sequence: CASSLSDTGYGYTF.

This rearrangement joins TRBV11-2 to TRBJ2-1; D unresolved. The CDR3 is 14 residues long. CDR1 and CDR2 (germline): SGHAT, FQNNGV. V dropped 1 base and J dropped 6 bases, with 10 bases sitting between them. Written as DNA, the CDR3 is TGTGCCAGCAGCTTAGGTCCAAACCCCAATGAGCAGTTCTTC. This encodes CASSLGPNPNEQFF.

The V gene is TRBV6-5, the J gene TRBJ2-5; a weak D match, TRBD2 (6 bases). CDR3 length: 15 amino acids. Trimming took 2 bases from V and 0 from J, leaving 10 bases between them. Germline CDR1 is MNHEY and CDR2 is SVGAGI. The CDR3 nucleotides read TGTGCCAGCAGTTACCATACGGGAGACCAAGAGACCCAGTACTTC. Translating it yields CASSYHTGDQETQYF.

About this clone: A much larger clone sits a single nucleotide away, making a read error possible. The chain couples TRBV14 to TRBJ2-6, with D maybe TRBD1 (6 bases). CDR3 length: 15 residues. The germline gives CDR1 SGHDN, CDR2 FVKESK. Trimming took 2 bases from V and 2 from J, leaving 7 bases between them. DNA for the CDR3: TGTGCCAGCAGCCAATACAGGGCTGGGGCCAACGTCCTGACTTTC. Amino acids: CASSQYRAGANVLTF.

V is TRBV28 and J is TRBJ2-3, with 8 bases aligning to TRBD2. The CDR3 length is 17 residues. Trimming at V came to 2 bases and at J to 3 bases, leaving 10 bases not matched to a gene. Germline CDR1 reads MDHEN; CDR2 reads SYDVKM. CDR3 coding DNA: TGTGCCAGCAGTTTAGGCTTCCGGGGGGGCCGGACAGATACGCAGTATTTT. Translated, it gives CASSLGFRGGRTDTQYF.

The V gene is TRBV5-1, the J gene TRBJ2-5; 13 nucleotides line up with TRBD2. CDR3 length: 15 amino acids. The V segment lost 4 bases and the J segment 3 bases; nucleotides outside the gene matches: 3. Germline V gene lookup returns CDR1 SGHRS and CDR2 YFSETQ. The CDR3 region has the DNA TGCGCCAGCAGCCCCGGGACTAGCGGGGAAGAGACCCAGTACTTC. This codes for CASSPGTSGEETQYF.

V gene TRBV7-2 combines with J gene TRBJ2-7, with a weak D call TRBD1 (6 bases). The V gene lost 3 bases and the J gene lost 5 bases, with 14 bases spanning the gap. The CDR3 sequence is 14 residues long. Germline loops: CDR1 SGHTA, CDR2 FQGNSA. CDR3 bases: TGTGCCAGCAGCTTGGGAGACAGGCCGCACGAGCAGTACTTC. This sequence encodes CASSLGDRPHEQYF.

The V and J genes are TRBV10-3 and TRBJ2-5; D unclear. The germline gives CDR1 ENHRY, CDR2 SYGVKD. With 2 bases removed from V and 2 bases from J, the gap between germline ends came to 6 bases. There are 13 residues in the CDR3. The CDR3 protein is CAISEPRQETQYF. The DNA of the CDR3 is TGTGCCATCAGTGAGCCTAGACAAGAGACCCAGTACTTC.

The chain links TRBV9 to TRBJ1-6, with D uncertain. There are 13 residues in the CDR3. Per germline, CDR1 SGDLS and CDR2 YYNGEE. Trimming stripped 0 bases from V and 6 bases from J, with 4 bases between. The DNA for the CDR3 is TGTGCCAGCAGCGTAGGGACTAATTCACCCCTCCACTTT. It yields the protein CASSVGTNSPLHF.

The V call is TRBV2, the J call TRBJ2-5; D ambiguous. The CDR3 is made up of 13 amino acids. CDR1 SNHLY and CDR2 FYNNEI come from the germline V gene. Trimming stripped 7 bases from V and 0 bases from J, with 9 bases between. CDR3 bases: TGTGCCAGCAAGACGGAATACCAAGAGACCCAGTACTTC. Protein: CASKTEYQETQYF.

The V gene is TRBV6-6, the J gene TRBJ2-1; 7 bases match TRBD1. The germline gives CDR1 MNHNY, CDR2 SVGAGI (reference sequence). CDR3 length: 16 amino acids. The junction had 8 bases not matched to a gene; V was cut back by 6 bases and J by 0 bases. The CDR3 spells CASSRSQGSSYNEQFF. The CDR3 region has the DNA TGTGCCAGCAGCAGGTCACAGGGGAGCTCCTACAATGAGCAGTTCTTC.

A remark on this clone: In the same sample, other DNA sequences code for this CDR3. The rearrangement uses TRBV5-4 and TRBJ2-7; TRBD1 is a possible D gene (5 bases). Germline loops: CDR1 SGHNT, CDR2 YYREEE (reference sequence). V lost 0 bases to trimming and J lost 0 bases, with 7 bases between them. The CDR3 loop spans 14 amino acids. The DNA for the CDR3 is TGTGCCAGCAGCTTGGACAGGAACTCCTACGAGCAGTACTTC. Its protein product is CASSLDRNSYEQYF.

The chain employs TRBV5-1 and TRBJ1-6; tentative D call: TRBD1 (5 bases). This CDR3 spans 16 amino acids. Between the trimmed V and J ends, which lost 4 bases and 0 bases, there was a span of 11 bases. Germline V CDR1 and CDR2: SGHRS, YFSETQ. The CDR3 spells CASSGPTASYNSPLHF. The CDR3, as DNA: TGCGCCAGCAGCGGTCCGACAGCCTCCTATAATTCACCCCTCCACTTT.